The 8 T cell receptor beta chains given below trace back to one sample, sequenced in a study of response to subunit inactivated influenza vaccine. TCRdb reanalysed the RT-PCR reads using MiXCR and keeps one entry per CDR3 protein. Of around 750,000 distinct CDR3 sequences in the sample, about 20% were seen once. The starting material was PBMCs from blood, obtained 4 to 6 days after vaccination. These receptors came from a man between 45 and 60 years old who received an inactivated influenza vaccine.

This clonotype appeared many times. The V gene is TRBV6-5, the J gene TRBJ2-1; TRBD1 matches 12 bases. Germline values: CDR1 MNHEY, CDR2 SVGAGI. CDR3 length: 15 amino acids. V shed 1 base, J shed 8 bases, and the junction held 3 bases outside the gene matches. The CDR3 region is CASSYWDRGQDEQFF. The CDR3 region has the DNA TGTGCCAGCAGTTACTGGGACAGGGGGCAGGATGAGCAGTTCTTC.

The chain recombines TRBV7-6 with TRBJ2-5, with D hard to call. Germline V gene lookup returns CDR1 SGHVS and CDR2 FNYEAQ. The CDR3 covers 13 residues. V shed 7 bases and J shed 0 bases, with 9 bases lying between them. CDR3 DNA sequence: TGTGCCAGCATAGGCGAGAACCAAGAGACCCAGTACTTC. Translated: CASIGENQETQYF.

This rearrangement joins TRBV6-5 to TRBJ2-5; TRBD2 might be the D (8 bases). Trimming took off 4 bases at V and 5 bases at J, with 17 bases between the two ends. CDR1 is MNHEY, CDR2 SVGAGI, per germline. The CDR3 runs to 15 residues. The CDR3 sequence: CASSSRGLGGETQYF. The CDR3 DNA is TGTGCCAGCAGTTCCCGGGGACTAGGGGGCGAGACCCAGTACTTC.

The CDR3 reads CASSLDETGRTDTQYF. The CDR3 DNA is TGTGCCAGCAGCTTAGACGAGACAGGTCGAACAGATACGCAGTATTTT. The J gene is TRBJ2-3, the V gene TRBV11-1; TRBD1 might be the D (6 bases). The V end lost 1 base, the J end lost 3 bases, and 14 bases lay between the germline ends. This CDR3 has 16 amino acids. CDR1 and CDR2 (germline): SGHAT, FQDESV (reference sequence).

J is TRBJ2-4 and V is TRBV4-3; TRBD2 is a possible D gene (6 bases). V was trimmed by 3 bases and J by 11 bases, leaving 26 bases between them. There are 17 residues in the CDR3. The germline gives CDR1 LGHNA, CDR2 YSLEER. Written as DNA, the CDR3 is TGCGCCAGCAGCCACAAAACTCCGGGACTGAAAAACAGCGTTCAGTACTTC. Translation gives CASSHKTPGLKNSVQYF.

This chain uses TRBV10-3 with TRBJ1-5; no reliable D call. The length of the CDR3 is 13 residues. V was pared by 3 bases and J by 4 bases, with 7 bases between. Germline CDR1 reads ENHRY; CDR2 reads SYGVKD. For the CDR3, the DNA is TGTGCCATCAGTGATGGTCAGAATCAGCCCCAGCATTTT. Translating gives CAISDGQNQPQHF.

The chain combines TRBV6-1 with TRBJ2-5; no clear D gene. This CDR3 has 14 residues. The germline CDR1 and CDR2 sequences are MNHNS and SASEGT. Trimming stripped 6 bases from V and 0 bases from J, with 11 bases between. The CDR3 region has the DNA TGTGCCAGCAGCCGACTGAGCGACCAAGAGACCCAGTACTTC. Residues: CASSRLSDQETQYF.

This chain links TRBV12-3 or TRBV12-4 with TRBJ1-5, with 8 nucleotides matching TRBD1. The CDR3 runs 16 residues. J lost 4 bases, V lost 3 bases, and 8 bases had no gene match. The CDR3 here is CASSFQGQVGNQPQHF. The CDR3 nucleotides read TGTGCCAGCAGTTTTCAGGGACAGGTTGGAAATCAGCCCCAGCATTTT.